The T cell receptor (beta chain) described here comes from a study of control samples from healthy donors and cancer patients. Measured with immunoSEQ multiplex PCR; TCRdb has only the in-frame clones, and not every one. The data show about 92,000 clones, roughly four fifths seen once. The CDR3 consists of 13 residues. V gave up 3 bases and J gave up 6 bases, with 11 bases separating them. The origin of this receptor is a woman in her fifties or sixties in good health. The sample consisted of blood. The chain uses TRBV12-3 or TRBV12-4 and TRBJ1-2, with unresolved D. The CDR3, as DNA: TGTGCCAGCAGTTTGCGGTTTCAGGATGGCTACACCTTC. Amino acid sequence: CASSLRFQDGYTF.